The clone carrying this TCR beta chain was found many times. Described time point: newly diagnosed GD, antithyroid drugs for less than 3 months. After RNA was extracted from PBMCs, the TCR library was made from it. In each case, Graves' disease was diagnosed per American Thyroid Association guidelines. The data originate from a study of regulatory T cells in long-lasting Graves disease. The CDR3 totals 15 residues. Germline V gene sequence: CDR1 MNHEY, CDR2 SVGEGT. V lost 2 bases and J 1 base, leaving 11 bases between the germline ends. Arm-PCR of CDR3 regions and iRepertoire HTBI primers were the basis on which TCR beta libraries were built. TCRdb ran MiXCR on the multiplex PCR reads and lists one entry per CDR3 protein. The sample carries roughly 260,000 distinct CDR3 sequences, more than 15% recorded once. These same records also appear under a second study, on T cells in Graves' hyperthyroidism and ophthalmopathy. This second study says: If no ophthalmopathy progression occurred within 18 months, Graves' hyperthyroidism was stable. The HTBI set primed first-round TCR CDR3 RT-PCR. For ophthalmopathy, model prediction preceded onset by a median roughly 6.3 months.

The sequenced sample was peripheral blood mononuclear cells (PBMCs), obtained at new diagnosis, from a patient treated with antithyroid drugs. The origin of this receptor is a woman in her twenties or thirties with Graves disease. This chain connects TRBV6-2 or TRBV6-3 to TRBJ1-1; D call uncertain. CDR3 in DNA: TGTGCCAGCAGTTACCGAGGGAAAGCGAACACTGAAGCTTTCTTT. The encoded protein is CASSYRGKANTEAFF.